The 14 T cell receptor beta chains below come from one sample, sequenced in a study of blood T cell repertoires in COVID-19. Libraries were prepared by immunoSEQ multiplex PCR; TCRdb keeps only in-frame clonotypes and omits some of them. The data contain under 75,000 clones, around 90% of them seen just once; the ten biggest clones take up roughly 2.3%. Sequencing was performed on peripheral blood. These receptors were taken from a human donor in a cohort sampled during active COVID-19.

The V gene is TRBV28, the J gene TRBJ2-7, with 11 bases fitting TRBD1. CDR1 and CDR2 from the germline V gene are MDHEN and SYDVKM. This CDR3 contains 17 residues. Trimming cost V 1 base and J 7 bases; bases outside gene matches: 12. Written as DNA, the CDR3 is TGTGCCAGCAGTTTATTGGGGAGCGGACAGGGGGCAAAAGAGCAGTACTTC. Amino acid sequence: CASSLLGSGQGAKEQYF.

The chain combines TRBV19 with TRBJ2-1; TRBD2 matches at 10 bases. The CDR3 sequence is 15 residues long. The V gene's germline CDR1 is LNHDA and CDR2 SQIVND (reference sequence). The V gene end was trimmed by 6 bases and the J gene end by 9 bases; junction bases not matched to a gene: 11. In DNA, the CDR3 is TGTGCCAGTAGCCCCGAGCGGGGGGGCCGCGTTGAGCAGTTCTTC. As protein: CASSPERGGRVEQFF. Variable domain in full (rest from reference TRBV19 and TRBJ2-1): DGGITQSPKYLFRKEGQNVTLSCEQNLNHDAMYWYRQDPGQGLRLIYYSQIVNDFQKGDIAEGYSVSREKKESFPLTVTSAQKNPTAFYLCASSPERGGRVEQFFGPGTRLTVL.

The V gene is TRBV4-1, the J gene TRBJ2-1; D perhaps matches TRBD1 (6 bases). The CDR3 length is 15 residues. V shed 2 bases and J shed 8 bases, with 16 bases lying between them. Germline V gives CDR1 MGHRA, CDR2 YSYEKL. Here the CDR3 DNA reads TGCGCCAGCAGCCAACAGGGGAACCGGATCGATGAGCAGTTCTTC. Its protein product is CASSQQGNRIDEQFF.

This clone was observed once. In DNA form, the CDR3 reads TGTGCCAGCAGATCTGACAGTAAAAACACTGAAGCTTTCTTT. This encodes CASRSDSKNTEAFF. The rearrangement links TRBV4-2 to TRBJ1-1; D is possibly TRBD1 (5 bases). CDR3 size: 14 residues. Germline CDR1 and CDR2: LGHNA and YNFKEQ. The V gene lost 6 bases and the J gene lost 2 bases, with 13 bases spanning the gap.

This clone showed up just a few times. V usage is TRBV9 and J usage is TRBJ1-4, with 11 bases identical to TRBD1. Per germline, CDR1 SGDLS and CDR2 YYNGEE. V shed 3 bases, J shed 7 bases, and the junction held 2 bases outside the gene matches. The CDR3 consists of 14 residues. CDR3 in DNA: TGTGCCAGCAGCGCCGGGACAGGGGGTGAAAAACTGTTTTTT. Translating it yields CASSAGTGGEKLFF.

This chain links TRBV28 with TRBJ2-1; 14 bases are a match to TRBD2. V was pared by 7 bases and J by 6 bases, with 5 bases of the junction left unmatched. Germline V gives CDR1 MDHEN, CDR2 SYDVKM. The CDR3 loop spans 15 amino acids. CDR3 coding DNA: TGTGCCAGCATCGGGGGACTAGCGGGGGCCAATGAGCAGTTCTTC. Protein product: CASIGGLAGANEQFF.

This clone was seen only once. The chain has TRBV5-1 and TRBJ2-1; D is possibly TRBD2 (5 bases). The V gene lost 5 bases and the J gene lost 9 bases, with 18 bases spanning the gap. The CDR3 is 14 residues long. Germline V gene data show CDR1 as SGHRS and CDR2 as YFSETQ. DNA for the CDR3: TGCGCCAGCAGGCCGAGAGAGGGTTCGACTGAGCAGTTCTTC. This gives the protein CASRPREGSTEQFF.

The chain combines TRBV14 with TRBJ2-3, with 9 bases fitting TRBD2. The V gene's germline CDR1 is SGHDN and CDR2 FVKESK. The CDR3 sequence is 16 residues long. Germline trimming cut 2 bases from V and 4 bases from J; bases unmatched to any gene: 7. The CDR3, as DNA: TGTGCCAGCAGCCAAATGCGGACTAGCGATCCAGATACGCAGTATTTT. Its protein is CASSQMRTSDPDTQYF.

This clone is a singleton in its sample. The gene calls are TRBV10-3 and TRBJ2-1, with D maybe TRBD2 (6 bases). With 2 bases removed from V and 8 bases from J, the gap between germline ends came to 10 bases. CDR1 and CDR2 from the germline V gene are ENHRY and SYGVKD. This CDR3 is built from 13 residues. In DNA form, the CDR3 reads TGTGCCATCAGTGAGCTTAGCGGCGATGAGCAGTTCTTC. Residues: CAISELSGDEQFF.

The sample holds a few counts of this clone. The V call is TRBV4-1, the J call TRBJ2-7; 11 nucleotides agree with TRBD2. The germline V gene encodes CDR1 MGHRA and CDR2 YSYEKL. This CDR3 spans 14 amino acids. V lost 3 bases and J lost 5; bases outside the gene matches: 3. The CDR3 DNA follows: TGCGCCAGCAGCCACGGGACTAGCGGAGACGAGCAGTACTTC. Protein sequence: CASSHGTSGDEQYF.

This clone was seen a handful of times. V usage is TRBV4-2 and J usage is TRBJ2-7; TRBD2 matches at 10 bases. The germline V gene encodes CDR1 LGHNA and CDR2 YNFKEQ. V shed 1 base and J 0 bases; nucleotides not matched to a gene: 0. The CDR3 is 15 amino acids. The CDR3 protein is CASSQGLAGSYEQYF. In DNA, the CDR3 is TGTGCCAGCAGCCAAGGACTAGCGGGCTCCTACGAGCAGTACTTC.

The chain has TRBV29-1 and TRBJ2-7, with D unresolved. Germline loops: CDR1 SQVTM, CDR2 ANQGSEA. Deletions cut 6 bases from V and 1 base from J, with 13 bases between. This CDR3 has 13 residues. The chain's CDR3 is CSVLFGESYEQYF. The CDR3 nucleotides are TGCAGCGTGCTTTTCGGTGAGTCCTACGAGCAGTACTTC.

This chain joins TRBV30 and TRBJ2-1, with 13 bases lining up with TRBD2. CDR1 is GTSNPN and CDR2 is SVGIG in the germline V gene (reference sequence). The CDR3 has 13 residues. With V trimmed by 0 bases and J by 15 bases, 5 bases remained unmatched. DNA of the CDR3: TGTGCCTGGAGTGTACTAGCGGGGGGGAGGGTGTTCTTC. Its translation: CAWSVLAGGRVFF.

This clone was detected only a few times. This rearrangement joins TRBV4-1 to TRBJ1-1; 11 nucleotides line up with TRBD1. Germline loops: CDR1 MGHRA, CDR2 YSYEKL. After removal of 4 bases from V and 14 bases from J, the junction contained 9 bases not matched to a gene. The CDR3 is made up of 13 amino acids. CDR3 DNA sequence: TGCGCCAGCAGCCTGGGACAGGGGGAGTTAGGGTTCTTT. It specifies CASSLGQGELGFF.